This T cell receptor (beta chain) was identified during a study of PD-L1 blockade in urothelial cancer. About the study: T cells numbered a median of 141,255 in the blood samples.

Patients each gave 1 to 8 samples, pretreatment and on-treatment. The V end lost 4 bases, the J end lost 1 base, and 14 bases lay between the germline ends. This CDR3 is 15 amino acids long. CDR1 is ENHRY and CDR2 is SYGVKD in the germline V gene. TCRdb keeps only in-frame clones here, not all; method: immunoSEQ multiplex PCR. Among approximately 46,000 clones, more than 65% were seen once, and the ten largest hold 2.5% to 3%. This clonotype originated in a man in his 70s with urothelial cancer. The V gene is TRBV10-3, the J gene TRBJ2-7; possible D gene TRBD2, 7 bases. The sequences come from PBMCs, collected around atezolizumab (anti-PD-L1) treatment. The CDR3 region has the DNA TGTGCCATCAGTGTATCGGCGGGGGCATCCTACGAGCAGTACTTC. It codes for CAISVSAGASYEQYF.